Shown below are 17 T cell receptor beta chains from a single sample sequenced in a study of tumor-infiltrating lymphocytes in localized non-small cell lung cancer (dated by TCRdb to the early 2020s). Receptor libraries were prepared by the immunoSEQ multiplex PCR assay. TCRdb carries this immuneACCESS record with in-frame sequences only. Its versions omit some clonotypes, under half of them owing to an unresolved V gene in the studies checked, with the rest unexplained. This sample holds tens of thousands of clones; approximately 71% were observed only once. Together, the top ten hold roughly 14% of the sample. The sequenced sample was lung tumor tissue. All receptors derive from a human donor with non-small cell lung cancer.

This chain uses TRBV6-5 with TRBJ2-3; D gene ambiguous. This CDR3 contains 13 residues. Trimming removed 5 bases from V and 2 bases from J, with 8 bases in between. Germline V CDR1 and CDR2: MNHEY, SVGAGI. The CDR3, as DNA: TGTGCCAGCAGTGAGGATACCACAGATACGCAGTATTTT. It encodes CASSEDTTDTQYF.

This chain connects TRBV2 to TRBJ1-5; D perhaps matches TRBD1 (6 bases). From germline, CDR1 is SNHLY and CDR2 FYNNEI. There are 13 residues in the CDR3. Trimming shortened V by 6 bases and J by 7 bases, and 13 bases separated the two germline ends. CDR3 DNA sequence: TGTGCCAGCAGCCAAGATAGGGGGCAGCCCCAGCATTTT. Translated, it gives CASSQDRGQPQHF.

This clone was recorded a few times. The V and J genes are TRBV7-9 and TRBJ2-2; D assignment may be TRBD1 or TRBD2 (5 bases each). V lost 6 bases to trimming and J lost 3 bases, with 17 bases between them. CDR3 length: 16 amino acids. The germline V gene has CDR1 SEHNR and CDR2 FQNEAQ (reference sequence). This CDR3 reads CASRPDRGPDTGELFF. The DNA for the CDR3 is TGTGCCAGCAGGCCGGACCGGGGACCAGACACCGGGGAGCTGTTTTTT.

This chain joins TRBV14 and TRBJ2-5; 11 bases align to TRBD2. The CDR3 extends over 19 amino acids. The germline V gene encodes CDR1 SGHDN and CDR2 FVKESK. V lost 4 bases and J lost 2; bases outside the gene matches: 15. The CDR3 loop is CASSRTIPGLAVLQETQYF. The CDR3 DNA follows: TGTGCCAGCAGCCGAACTATACCGGGACTAGCGGTTCTTCAAGAGACCCAGTACTTC. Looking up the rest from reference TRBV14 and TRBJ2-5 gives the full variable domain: EAGVTQFPSHSVIEKGQTVTLRCDPISGHDNLYWYRRVMGKEIKFLLHFVKESKQDESGMPNNRFLAERTGGTYSTLKVQPAELEDSGVYFCASSRTIPGLAVLQETQYFGPGTRLLVL.

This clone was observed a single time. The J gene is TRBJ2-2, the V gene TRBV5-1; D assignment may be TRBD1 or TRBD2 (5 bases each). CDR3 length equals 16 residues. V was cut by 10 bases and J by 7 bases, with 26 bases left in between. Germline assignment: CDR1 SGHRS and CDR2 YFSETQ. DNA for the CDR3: TGCGCCTCAGGCCCCGGGACCTTGAAACGGGGCGGGGAGCTGTTTTTT. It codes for CASGPGTLKRGGELFF.

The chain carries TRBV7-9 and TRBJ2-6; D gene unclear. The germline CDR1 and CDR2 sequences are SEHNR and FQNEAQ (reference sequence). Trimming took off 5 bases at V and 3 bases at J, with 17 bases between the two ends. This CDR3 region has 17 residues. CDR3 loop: CASSTRQVWYGANVLTF. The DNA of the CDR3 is TGTGCCAGCAGCACCCGGCAGGTTTGGTATGGGGCCAACGTCCTGACTTTC.

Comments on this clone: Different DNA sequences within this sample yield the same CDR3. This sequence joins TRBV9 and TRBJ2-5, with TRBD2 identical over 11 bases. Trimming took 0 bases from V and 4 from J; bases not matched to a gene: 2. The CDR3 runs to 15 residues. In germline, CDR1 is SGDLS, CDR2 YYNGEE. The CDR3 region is CASSVDSGRGETQYF. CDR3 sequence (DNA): TGTGCCAGCAGCGTAGATAGCGGGAGGGGAGAGACCCAGTACTTC.

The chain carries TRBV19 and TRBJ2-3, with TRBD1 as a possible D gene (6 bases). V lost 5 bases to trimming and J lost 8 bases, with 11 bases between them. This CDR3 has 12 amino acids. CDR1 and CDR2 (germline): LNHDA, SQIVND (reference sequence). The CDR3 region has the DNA TGTGCCAGTAGTGACAGGCTCGGTACGCAGTATTTT. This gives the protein CASSDRLGTQYF.

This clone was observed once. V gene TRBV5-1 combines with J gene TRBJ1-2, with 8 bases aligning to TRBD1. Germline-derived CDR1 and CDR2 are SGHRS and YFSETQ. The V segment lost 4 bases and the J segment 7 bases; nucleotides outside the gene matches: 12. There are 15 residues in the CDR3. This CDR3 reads CASSHDRGEWSGYTF. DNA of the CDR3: TGCGCCAGCAGCCATGACAGGGGAGAATGGAGTGGCTACACCTTC.

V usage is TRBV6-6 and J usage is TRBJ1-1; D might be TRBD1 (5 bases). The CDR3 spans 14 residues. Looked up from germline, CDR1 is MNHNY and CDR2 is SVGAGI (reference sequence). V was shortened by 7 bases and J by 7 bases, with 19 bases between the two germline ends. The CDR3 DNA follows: TGTGCCAGCACACAGAGCCCCCGGGGCCTTGAAGCTTTCTTT. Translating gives CASTQSPRGLEAFF.

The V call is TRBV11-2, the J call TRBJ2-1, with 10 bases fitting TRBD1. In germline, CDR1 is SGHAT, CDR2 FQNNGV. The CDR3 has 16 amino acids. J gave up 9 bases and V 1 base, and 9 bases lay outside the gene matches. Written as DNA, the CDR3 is TGTGCCAGCAGCTTAGCAGGACAGGGGGTTTTTGTTGAGCAGTTCTTC. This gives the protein CASSLAGQGVFVEQFF. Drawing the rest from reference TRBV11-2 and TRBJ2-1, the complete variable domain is EAGVAQSPRYKIIEKRQSVAFWCNPISGHATLYWYQQILGQGPKLLIQFQNNGVVDDSQLPKDRFSAERLKGVDSTLKIQPAKLEDSAVYLCASSLAGQGVFVEQFFGPGTRLTVL.

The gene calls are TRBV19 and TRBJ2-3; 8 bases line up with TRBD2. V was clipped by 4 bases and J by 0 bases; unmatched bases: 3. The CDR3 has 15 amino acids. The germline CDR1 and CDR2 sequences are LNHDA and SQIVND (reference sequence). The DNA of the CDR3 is TGTGCCAGTAGTACCACTAGCGGAAGCACAGATACGCAGTATTTT. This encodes CASSTTSGSTDTQYF.

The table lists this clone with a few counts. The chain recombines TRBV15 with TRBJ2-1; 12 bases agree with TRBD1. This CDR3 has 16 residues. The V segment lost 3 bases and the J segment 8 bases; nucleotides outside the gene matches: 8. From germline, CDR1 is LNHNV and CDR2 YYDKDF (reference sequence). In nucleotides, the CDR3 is TGTGCCACCAGCAGTTTAAAGGGACAGGGGGCACATGAGCAGTTCTTC. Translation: CATSSLKGQGAHEQFF.

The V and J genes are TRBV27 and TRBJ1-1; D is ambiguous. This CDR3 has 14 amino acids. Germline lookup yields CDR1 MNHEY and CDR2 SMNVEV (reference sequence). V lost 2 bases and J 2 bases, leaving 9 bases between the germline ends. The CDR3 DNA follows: TGTGCCAGCAGTTTAGAACGGAAAAACACTGAAGCTTTCTTT. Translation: CASSLERKNTEAFF.

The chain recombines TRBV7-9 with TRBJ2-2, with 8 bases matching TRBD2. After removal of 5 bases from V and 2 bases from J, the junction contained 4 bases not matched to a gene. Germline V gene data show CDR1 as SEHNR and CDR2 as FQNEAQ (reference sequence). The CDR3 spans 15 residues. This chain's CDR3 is CASSPTSGNTGELFF. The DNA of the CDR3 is TGTGCCAGCAGCCCAACTAGCGGAAACACCGGGGAGCTGTTTTTT.

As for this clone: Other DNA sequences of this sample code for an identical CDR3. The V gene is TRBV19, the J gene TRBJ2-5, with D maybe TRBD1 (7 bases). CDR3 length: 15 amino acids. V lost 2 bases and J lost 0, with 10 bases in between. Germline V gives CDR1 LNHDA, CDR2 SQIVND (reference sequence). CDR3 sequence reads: CASSIRRGHQETQYF. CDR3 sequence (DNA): TGTGCCAGTAGTATAAGGAGGGGGCACCAAGAGACCCAGTACTTC. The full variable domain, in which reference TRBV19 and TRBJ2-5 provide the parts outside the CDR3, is DGGITQSPKYLFRKEGQNVTLSCEQNLNHDAMYWYRQDPGQGLRLIYYSQIVNDFQKGDIAEGYSVSREKKESFPLTVTSAQKNPTAFYLCASSIRRGHQETQYFGPGTRLLVL.

The CDR3 sequence is CASSELQGGNEKLFF. The CDR3 nucleotides read TGTGCCAGCAGTGAACTACAGGGGGGCAATGAAAAACTGTTTTTT. The V call is TRBV6-1, the J call TRBJ1-4, with 8 nucleotides matching TRBD1. CDR3 length: 15 amino acids. Germline V lookup: CDR1 MNHNS, CDR2 SASEGT. With 2 bases clipped from V and 5 bases from J, the junction kept 4 bases outside the gene matches.